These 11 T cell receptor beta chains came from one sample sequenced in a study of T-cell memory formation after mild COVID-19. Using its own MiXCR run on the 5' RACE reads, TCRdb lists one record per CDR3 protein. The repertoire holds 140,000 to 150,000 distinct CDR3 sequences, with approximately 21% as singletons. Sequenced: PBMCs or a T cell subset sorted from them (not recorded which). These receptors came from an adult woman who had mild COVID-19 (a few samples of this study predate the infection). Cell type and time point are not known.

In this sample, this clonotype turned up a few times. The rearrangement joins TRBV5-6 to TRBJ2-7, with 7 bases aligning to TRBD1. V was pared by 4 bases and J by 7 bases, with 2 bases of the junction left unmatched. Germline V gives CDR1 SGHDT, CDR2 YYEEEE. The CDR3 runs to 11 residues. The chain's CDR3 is CASSVTGEQYF. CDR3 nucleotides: TGTGCCAGCAGCGTGACAGGGGAGCAGTACTTC.

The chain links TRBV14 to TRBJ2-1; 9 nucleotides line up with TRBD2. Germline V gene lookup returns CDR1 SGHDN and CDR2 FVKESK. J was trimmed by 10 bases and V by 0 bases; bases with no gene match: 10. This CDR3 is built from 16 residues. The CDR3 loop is CASSQDGGTSIAEQFF. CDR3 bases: TGTGCCAGCAGCCAAGATGGGGGGACTAGCATAGCAGAGCAGTTCTTC.

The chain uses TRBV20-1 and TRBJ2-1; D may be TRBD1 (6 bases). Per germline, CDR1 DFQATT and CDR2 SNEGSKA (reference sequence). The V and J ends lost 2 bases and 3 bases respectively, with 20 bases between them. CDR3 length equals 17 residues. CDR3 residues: CSARTQDTGNVYNEQFF. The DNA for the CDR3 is TGCAGTGCTAGAACACAAGACACAGGGAACGTCTACAATGAGCAGTTCTTC.

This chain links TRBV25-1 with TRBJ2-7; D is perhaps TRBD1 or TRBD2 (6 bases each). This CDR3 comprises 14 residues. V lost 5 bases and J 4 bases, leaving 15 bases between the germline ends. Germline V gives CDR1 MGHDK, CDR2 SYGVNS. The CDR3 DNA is TGTGCCAGCAGTCTTACGGGGGCTTTATACGAGCAGTACTTC. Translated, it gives CASSLTGALYEQYF.

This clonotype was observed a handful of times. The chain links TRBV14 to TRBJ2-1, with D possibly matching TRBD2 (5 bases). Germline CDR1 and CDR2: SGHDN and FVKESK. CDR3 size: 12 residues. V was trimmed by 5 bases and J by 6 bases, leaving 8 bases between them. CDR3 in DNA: TGTGCCAGCAGCATCCGGGGCAATGAGCAGTTCTTC. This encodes CASSIRGNEQFF.

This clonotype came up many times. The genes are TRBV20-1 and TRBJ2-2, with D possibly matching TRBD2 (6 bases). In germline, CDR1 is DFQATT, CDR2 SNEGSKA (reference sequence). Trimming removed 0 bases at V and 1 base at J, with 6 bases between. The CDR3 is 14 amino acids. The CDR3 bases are TGCAGTGCTAGAGACGGGAGGAACACCGGGGAGCTGTTTTTT. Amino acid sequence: CSARDGRNTGELFF.

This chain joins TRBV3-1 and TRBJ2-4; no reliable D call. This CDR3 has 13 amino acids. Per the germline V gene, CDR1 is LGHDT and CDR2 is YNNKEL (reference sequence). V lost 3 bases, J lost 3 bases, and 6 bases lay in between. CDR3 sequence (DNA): TGTGCCAGCAGCCAGGGCAGCAAAAACATTCAGTACTTC. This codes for CASSQGSKNIQYF. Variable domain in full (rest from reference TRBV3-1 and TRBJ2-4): DTAVSQTPKYLVTQMGNDKSIKCEQNLGHDTMYWYKQDSKKFLKIMFSYNNKELIINETVPNRFSPKSPDKAHLNLHINSLELGDSAVYFCASSQGSKNIQYFGAGTRLSVL.

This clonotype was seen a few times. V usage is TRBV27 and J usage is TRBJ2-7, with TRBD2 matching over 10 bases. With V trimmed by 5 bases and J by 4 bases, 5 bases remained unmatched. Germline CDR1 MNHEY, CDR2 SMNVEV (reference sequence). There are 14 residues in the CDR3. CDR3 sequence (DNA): TGTGCCAGCAGTACCGGGACTAGCGTTTACGAGCAGTACTTC. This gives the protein CASSTGTSVYEQYF.

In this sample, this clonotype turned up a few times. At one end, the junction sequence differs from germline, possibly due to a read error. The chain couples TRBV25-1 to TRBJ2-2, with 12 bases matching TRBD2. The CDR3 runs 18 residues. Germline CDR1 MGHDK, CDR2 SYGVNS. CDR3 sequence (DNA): TGTGCCAGCAGCGAATGGGGCCCTAGCGGGGGGGCTTCCGGGGAGCTGTTTTTT. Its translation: CASSEWGPSGGASGELFF.

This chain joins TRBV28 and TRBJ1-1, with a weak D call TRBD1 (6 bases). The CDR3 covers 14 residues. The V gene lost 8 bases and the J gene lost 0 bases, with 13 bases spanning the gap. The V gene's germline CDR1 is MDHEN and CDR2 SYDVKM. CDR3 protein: CASCPGQLNTEAFF. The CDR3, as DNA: TGTGCCAGCTGTCCGGGACAACTGAACACTGAAGCTTTCTTT. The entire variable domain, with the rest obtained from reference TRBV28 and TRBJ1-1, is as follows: DVKVTQSSRYLVKRTGEKVFLECVQDMDHENMFWYRQDPGLGLRLIYFSYDVKMKEKGDIPEGYSVSREKKERFSLILESASTNQTSMYLCASCPGQLNTEAFFGQGTRLTVV.

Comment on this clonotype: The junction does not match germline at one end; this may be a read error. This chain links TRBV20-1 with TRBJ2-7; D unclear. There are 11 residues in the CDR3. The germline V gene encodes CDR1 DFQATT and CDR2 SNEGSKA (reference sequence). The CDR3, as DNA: TGCAGTGCTAGAGACCTGGCCACCGCTCACTTC. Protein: CSARDLATAHF.